These T cell receptor beta chains were read from a single sample in a study of beta chain features in type 1 diabetes. Profiling relied on immunoSEQ multiplex PCR, and the TCRdb table lists in-frame clones only, not all of them. The data show about 290,000 clones, approximately 8% seen once. Sequencing was carried out using central memory CD4+ T cells from blood. The receptors come from a woman between 18 and 30 years old in good health. Both conserved end residues are part of each CDR3. The order of the fields is clone size, V gene, D gene, J gene, CDR3 DNA, CDR3 protein. D genes are given only for firm matches. Only part of the rows carry a size: once, few, many, or a class if the clone is expanded.

size: few
V: TRBV4-3
D: .
J: TRBJ2-3
DNA: TGCGCCAGCAGCCAGCTCGGACACGGCACCTCGGATACGCAGTATTTT
CDR3: CASSQLGHGTSDTQYF

size: .
V: TRBV13
D: TRBD1
J: TRBJ2-3
DNA: TGTGCCAGCAGCCCCGACAGGGGTGATACGCAGTATTTT
CDR3: CASSPDRGDTQYF

size: .
V: TRBV30
D: TRBD2
J: TRBJ2-5
DNA: TGTGCCTGGGGTATAGCGGGCACCTGGGAGACCCAGTACTTC
CDR3: CAWGIAGTWETQYF

size: .
V: TRBV5-1
D: .
J: TRBJ2-3
DNA: TGCGCCAGCAGCTTGGCCGGCAGGGACGGTACAGATACGCAGTATTTT
CDR3: CASSLAGRDGTDTQYF

size: .
V: TRBV7-2
D: .
J: TRBJ2-3
DNA: TGTGCCAGCAGCGTGGGACGGGCTGAAGATACGCAGTATTTT
CDR3: CASSVGRAEDTQYF

size: few
V: TRBV5-4
D: TRBD2
J: TRBJ2-5
DNA: TGTGCCAGCAGACCCCGGACTAGCGGTGGGGAGACCCAGTACTTC
CDR3: CASRPRTSGGETQYF

size: .
V: TRBV6-6
D: .
J: TRBJ2-3
DNA: TGTGCCAGCACTCCGGACAGTAGCACAGATACGCAGTATTTT
CDR3: CASTPDSSTDTQYF

size: .
V: TRBV7-3
D: .
J: TRBJ2-2
DNA: TGTGCCAGCAGCCCTGCCGCAACAGGGAACACCGGGGAGCTGTTTTTT
CDR3: CASSPAATGNTGELFF

size: many
V: TRBV6-6
D: .
J: TRBJ2-1
DNA: TGTGCCAGCAGTTACGAAGGCAGCTCCTACAATGAGCAGTTCTTC
CDR3: CASSYEGSSYNEQFF

size: few
V: TRBV7-9
D: .
J: TRBJ1-2
DNA: TGTGCCAGCAGCTTGAAGGCGAGCTACACCTTC
CDR3: CASSLKASYTF

size: .
V: TRBV7-6
D: TRBD2
J: TRBJ2-1
DNA: TGTGCCAGCAGCCCCTTCGAAACTAGCGGGAAACCGATCTTC
CDR3: CASSPFETSGKPIF